This T cell receptor beta chain was captured in a study of cytomegalovirus exposure and HLA in healthy donors (dated by TCRdb to 2016 to 2017). About the investigation overall: An earlier analysis of several hundred of the donors reported about 300 Gb of sequence data and 117 million unique TCR beta sequences obtained from roughly 180 million T cells. The study aimed to test whether signatures of past pathogen exposure could be identified by cataloging public T cell receptors. Using immunosequencing, the study profiled T cell repertoires from 666 subjects and related those repertoires to cytomegalovirus serostatus. In a later analysis, previously published TCR beta repertoires from 666 donors were re-analyzed and high-resolution HLA genotyping was added so that TCR occurrence patterns could be studied. Every repertoire in the discovery cohort had been generated on one and the same sequencing platform. Typing coverage differed by locus: A, B, C, DRB1 and DQB1 were typed in roughly 620-630 donors, DQA1 in about 510, DPA1 in around 580, and DPB1 in roughly 470. The genetic ancestry cluster associated with self-reported Caucasian donors included around four fifths of the roughly 400 genotyped donors. Rather than drawing on any new phenotypic data, the later analysis identified candidate immune exposures from TCR beta sequences and the way those sequences occurred across donors. To decide whether each TCR beta V gene segment behaved as functional or pseudogenic, an earlier analysis of several hundred of the donors relied on high-throughput TCR beta sequencing. Roughly five DR-DQ haplotypes were handled as single units for association and clustering because linkage in the cohort was strong. Besides the first cohort of 666 subjects, a separate validation cohort made up of 120 different subjects was used. Genome-wide SNP genotypes for about 60% of the 666 donors were used in a later genetic analysis, which treated that subset as a discovery cohort. Approximately 330 gigabases of sequencing data and 70 million to 95 million unique TCR sequences made up an early release that covered roughly 670 HLA-typed donors. HLA typing included class I and class II loci at four-digit resolution. Donor age, sex, ethnicity and CMV serostatus were compiled together with the repertoire data. Across some 400 genotyped donors of the cohort, an average of about 200,000 unique TCR beta nucleotide sequences per donor were sequenced, and around 20% of those sequences were non-productive. To predict cytomegalovirus infection status, the study combined high-throughput TCR immunosequencing, statistical association of individual TCRs with disease status, and machine learning. What the research found in general, with its limitations: Assigning TCR associations to individual alleles was difficult when HLA alleles, especially DR and DQ, strongly co-occurred. In an earlier analysis of roughly 500 of the donors, most TCR beta V segments appeared in productive rearrangements about 90% or about 30% of the time, broadly matching IMGT annotations. The cohort was sequenced for TCR beta chains only, and without alpha or paired-chain data the features that could be detected were limited. In a later genetic analysis, fewer N-insertions in productive TCRs were reported among donors in an Asian-associated ancestry cluster than the roughly 700-donor mean. In a later analysis, several top co-occurrence clusters were reported to appear linked to parvovirus B19, influenza, CMV and Epstein-Barr virus. Linkage disequilibrium might explain the correlated functional status among segregating V segments, but an unknown experimental factor could not be excluded. Because counts were too low, some 17 rarely observed V segments, including chromosome 9 orphons, were excluded from the earlier analysis of some 540 of the donors. According to the authors, the approach could potentially be generalized to other disease states and immunological phenotypes. Immune exposure information for the cohort was limited to CMV serostatus. In a later analysis, TCR association rates were found to vary across HLA loci, with the most associated TCRs seen for DRB1 alleles and the fewest for HLA-C alleles. A cluster of highly shared sequence variants was judged likely to represent a technical artifact of the sequencing pipeline. A total of about 150 TCR beta chains were listed by the study as associated with cytomegalovirus. A further reported finding was that TCR beta sequences accurately predicted the HLA-A and HLA-B alleles for most subjects in the first cohort. The 87-base-pair reads could not distinguish some IMGT-functional V segments, including TRBV6-2 and TRBV6-3, so those segments were excluded. In both the original and validation cohorts, the classifier was reported to diagnose cytomegalovirus status with high specificity and sensitivity. Most TCR sequences were seen in very few donors, while some public TCRs were found in many individuals. Roughly uniform sequencing depth across donors was assumed in presence/absence analyses, although this assumption may not hold. In a later genetic analysis, a missense DCLRE1C variant was associated with V-gene and J-gene trimming of TCR beta chains, and the association was replicated in an independent cohort. A later analysis found that HLA-associated TCR beta chains were more clonally expanded and had lower generation probabilities than equally common non-associated chains. Specific HLA alleles were associated with 15,000 to 20,000 TCR beta sequences at a false discovery rate of 0.05 in a later analysis. Because HLA typing was unavailable for some donors at each locus, only the typed subset was used in association tests. Most CMV-associated TCR beta chains appeared to be HLA-restricted in a later analysis, and the HLA associations seemed to be driven largely by CMV exposure. Three of the identified cytomegalovirus-associated TCR beta chains were confirmed in vitro to be specific for cytomegalovirus antigens.

The library was prepared using the immunoSEQ multiplex PCR assay. For the multiplex PCR, a mixture combining 60 forward primers for TCR Vbeta segments and 13 reverse primers for TCR Jbeta segments was used. The CDR3 region of rearranged TCR beta genes was amplified from genomic DNA by a multiplex PCR assay. On the Illumina HiSeq System, the amplified TCR beta libraries were sequenced as 87-base-pair reads. The study's own analysis went as follows. A later analysis tallied about 77 million unique TCR beta chains across the 600 to 700 repertoires, and some 12 million of those chains were shared by two or more donors. To remove PCR and sequencing errors, raw reads were error-corrected and collapsed into unique sequences using a nearest-neighbor algorithm that merged closely related sequences. CDR3 sequences were aligned to IMGT reference sequences to assign V, D and J gene segments. For a sequence to be retained, a match of at least six nucleotides was required to both a V gene segment and a J gene segment. Rearrangements were classified as productive when the CDR3 lacked stop codons and remained in frame with V and J, and all other rearrangements were classified as non-productive. CDR3 was defined by IMGT convention, running from the second conserved V-encoded cysteine to the conserved J-encoded phenylalanine. The earlier analysis of 587 of the donors excluded any sequence lacking an unambiguous match to a single V gene segment. In an earlier analysis of approximately 590 of the donors, a V segment was called functional when productive rearrangements were above 56.7%, and segregating when the standard deviation between donors exceeded 5%. A statistical classification framework was built for diagnosing cytomegalovirus status from the catalog of TCR beta chain sequences. In a later analysis, V and J genes were assigned by comparing TCR nucleotide sequences against IMGT/GENE-DB human TR gene sequences. A later analysis assigned CDR3 sequences and most-parsimonious VDJ recombination scenarios with the TCRdist pipeline. In a later analysis, each TCR beta chain was defined by its CDR3 amino acid sequence together with its V-gene family, and reads without a unique V-gene family were excluded. A later analysis removed 500 to 650 highly shared, low-generation-probability nucleotide sequences to deal with suspected cross-contamination and a sequencing artifact. In a later analysis, a clonal expansion index for each public chain was calculated from normalized within-repertoire ranks of inferred template counts. In a later analysis, generation probabilities were computed with a VDJ recombination model fitted to out-of-frame rearrangements, and the resulting probabilities were checked against IGoR. In a later analysis, TCR-TCR, TCR-HLA and TCR-CMV co-occurrence was scored with hypergeometric tests, and a repertoire-size bias correction was applied to TCR pairs. To estimate false discovery rates, a later analysis permuted the HLA or CMV assignments 20 times. In a later analysis, co-occurring TCRs were grouped with DBSCAN, and TCRdist sequence similarity was added when clustering was performed within HLA-allele-positive subsets. Co-occurrence clustering excluded repertoires with fewer than 30,000 or more than 120,000 public chains, plus five with anomalous nucleotide sharing. TCRdb took over this immuneACCESS table, retaining in-frame rearrangements with V and J assigned. Such tables are incomplete; in checked studies, under half of the missing clones stem from an unresolved V gene, and the remainder is unexplained. V, J and clone size reflect that table, while D and trimming were determined from the DNA. This sample holds over 150,000 clones; roughly 79% were observed only once. Clones ranked in the top ten supply less than 15% of the sample.

With respect to this clone: The specificity of this receptor is unknown. No quality values exist for individual bases; no much larger clone is one base distant.

The cohort was made up of roughly 670 healthy bone marrow donors. At the time of sampling, every cohort member was nominally healthy, though immune exposures that went unrecorded were likely present. The donor was CMV seronegative and was included in the group of several hundred seronegative cohort members. A peripheral blood sample was provided by each donor, and peripheral blood mononuclear cells were used for TCR beta sequencing. Genomic DNA extraction from the blood cell samples was performed with the Qiagen DNeasy Blood Extraction Kit. CDR1 and CDR2 are read off the germline V gene (reference sequence) as LNHDA and SQIVND. The CDR3 contains 13 residues, cysteine and phenylalanine counted. CDR3 DNA only is kept here, 39 bases in frame from base 1. The V end loses 1 base and the J end loses 8 bases, and a stretch of 9 bases separates them.

The material sequenced was PBMCs. The V and J segments used are TRBV19 and TRBJ1-5; the D gene is unclear. This clonotype originated in a woman aged 50 to 60 in good health and CMV-seronegative. The DNA sequence is TGTGCCAGTAGTATAGGGCCCGGGGAGCCCCAGCATTTT. The resulting protein is CASSIGPGEPQHF.